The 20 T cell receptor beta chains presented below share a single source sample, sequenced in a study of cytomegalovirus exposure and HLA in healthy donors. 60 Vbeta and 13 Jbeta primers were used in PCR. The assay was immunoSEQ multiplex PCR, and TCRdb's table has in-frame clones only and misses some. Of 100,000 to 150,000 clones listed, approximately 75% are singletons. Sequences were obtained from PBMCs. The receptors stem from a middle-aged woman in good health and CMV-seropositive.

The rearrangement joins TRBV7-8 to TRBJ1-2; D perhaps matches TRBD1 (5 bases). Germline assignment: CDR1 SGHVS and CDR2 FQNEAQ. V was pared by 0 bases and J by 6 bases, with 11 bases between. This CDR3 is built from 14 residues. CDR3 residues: CASSLAQGGDGYTF. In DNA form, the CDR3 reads TGTGCCAGCAGCTTAGCCCAGGGAGGGGATGGCTACACCTTC.

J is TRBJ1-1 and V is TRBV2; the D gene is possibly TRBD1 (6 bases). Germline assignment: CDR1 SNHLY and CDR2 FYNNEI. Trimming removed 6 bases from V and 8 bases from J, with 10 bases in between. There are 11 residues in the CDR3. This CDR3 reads CASSSRGEAFF. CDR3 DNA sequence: TGTGCCAGCAGCAGCAGGGGCGAAGCTTTCTTT.

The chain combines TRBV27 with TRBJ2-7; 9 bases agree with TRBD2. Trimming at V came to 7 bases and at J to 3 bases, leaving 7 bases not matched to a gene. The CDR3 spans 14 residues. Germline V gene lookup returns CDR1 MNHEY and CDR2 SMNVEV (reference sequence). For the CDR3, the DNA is TGTGCCAGCACCTGGGGTAGCGGGAGCTACGAGCAGTACTTC. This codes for CASTWGSGSYEQYF.

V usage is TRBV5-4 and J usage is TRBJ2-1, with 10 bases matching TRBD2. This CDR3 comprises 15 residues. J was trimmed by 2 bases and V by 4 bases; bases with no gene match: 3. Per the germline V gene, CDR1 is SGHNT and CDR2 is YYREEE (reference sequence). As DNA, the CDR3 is TGTGCCAGCAGCATGGGACTAGCGACCTACAATGAGCAGTTCTTC. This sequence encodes CASSMGLATYNEQFF.

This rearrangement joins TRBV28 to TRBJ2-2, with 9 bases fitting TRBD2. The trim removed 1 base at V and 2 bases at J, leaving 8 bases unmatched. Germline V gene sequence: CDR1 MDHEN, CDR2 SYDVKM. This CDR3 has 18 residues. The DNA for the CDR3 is TGTGCCAGCAGTTTATTTGGGCTAGCGGGGACCAACACCGGGGAGCTGTTTTTT. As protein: CASSLFGLAGTNTGELFF.

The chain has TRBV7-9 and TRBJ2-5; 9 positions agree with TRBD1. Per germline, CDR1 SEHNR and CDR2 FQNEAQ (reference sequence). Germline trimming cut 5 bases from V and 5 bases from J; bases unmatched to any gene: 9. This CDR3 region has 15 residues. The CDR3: CASSPWTGEGETQYF. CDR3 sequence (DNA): TGTGCCAGCAGCCCATGGACAGGGGAAGGGGAGACCCAGTACTTC.

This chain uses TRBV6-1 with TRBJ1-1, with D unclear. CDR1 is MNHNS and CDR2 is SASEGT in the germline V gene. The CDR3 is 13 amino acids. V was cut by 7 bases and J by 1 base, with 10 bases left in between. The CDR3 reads CASTSDTNTEAFF. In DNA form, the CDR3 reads TGTGCCAGCACCTCCGACACGAACACTGAAGCTTTCTTT.

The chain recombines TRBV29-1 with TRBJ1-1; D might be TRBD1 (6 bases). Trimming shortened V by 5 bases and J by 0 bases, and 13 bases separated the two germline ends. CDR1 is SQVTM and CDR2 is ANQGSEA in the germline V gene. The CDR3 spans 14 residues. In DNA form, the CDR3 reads TGCAGCGTTCGGTCGACAGGCTTGAACACTGAAGCTTTCTTT. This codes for CSVRSTGLNTEAFF.

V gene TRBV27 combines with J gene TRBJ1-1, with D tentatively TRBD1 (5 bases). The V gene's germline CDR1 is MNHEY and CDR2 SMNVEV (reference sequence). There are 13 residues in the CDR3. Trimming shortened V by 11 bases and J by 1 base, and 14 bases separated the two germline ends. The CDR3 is CAGQWVGNTEAFF. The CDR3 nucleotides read TGTGCCGGACAATGGGTAGGGAACACTGAAGCTTTCTTT.

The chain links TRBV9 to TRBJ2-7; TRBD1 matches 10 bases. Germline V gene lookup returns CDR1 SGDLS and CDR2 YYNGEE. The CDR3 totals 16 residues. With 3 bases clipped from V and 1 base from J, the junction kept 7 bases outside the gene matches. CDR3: CASSAGGGQGSYEQYF. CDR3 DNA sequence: TGTGCCAGCAGCGCGGGGGGGGGACAGGGGTCCTACGAGCAGTACTTC.

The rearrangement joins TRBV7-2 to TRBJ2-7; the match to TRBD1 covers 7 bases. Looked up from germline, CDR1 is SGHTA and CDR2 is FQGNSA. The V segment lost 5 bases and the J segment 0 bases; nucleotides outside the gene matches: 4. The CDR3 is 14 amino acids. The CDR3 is CASSRDRVSYEQYF. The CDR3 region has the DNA TGTGCCAGCAGCCGGGACAGAGTCTCCTACGAGCAGTACTTC. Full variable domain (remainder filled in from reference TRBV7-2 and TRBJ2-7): GAGVSQSPSNKVTEKGKDVELRCDPISGHTALYWYRQSLGQGLEFLIYFQGNSAPDKSGLPSDRFSAERTGGSVSTLTIQRTQQEDSAVYLCASSRDRVSYEQYFGPGTRLTVT.

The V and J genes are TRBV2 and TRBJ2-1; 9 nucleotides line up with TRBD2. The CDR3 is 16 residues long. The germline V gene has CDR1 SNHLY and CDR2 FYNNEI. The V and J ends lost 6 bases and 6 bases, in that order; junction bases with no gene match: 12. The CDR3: CASRNGTSFIPNEQFF. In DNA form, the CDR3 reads TGTGCCAGCAGAAATGGGACTAGCTTCATCCCCAATGAGCAGTTCTTC.

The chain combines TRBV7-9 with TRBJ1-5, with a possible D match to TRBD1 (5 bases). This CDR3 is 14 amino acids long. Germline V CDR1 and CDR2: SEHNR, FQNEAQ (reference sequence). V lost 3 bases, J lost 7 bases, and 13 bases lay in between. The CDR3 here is CASSFAREDQPQHF. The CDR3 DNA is TGTGCCAGCAGCTTTGCCAGGGAGGACCAGCCCCAGCATTTT.

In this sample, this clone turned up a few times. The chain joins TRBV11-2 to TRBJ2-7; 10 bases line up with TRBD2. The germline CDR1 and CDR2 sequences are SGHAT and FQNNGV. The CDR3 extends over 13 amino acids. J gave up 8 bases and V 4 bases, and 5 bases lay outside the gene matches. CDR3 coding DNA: TGTGCCAGCAGCTCCACGACTAGCGGGCAGCAGTACTTC. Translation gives CASSSTTSGQQYF.

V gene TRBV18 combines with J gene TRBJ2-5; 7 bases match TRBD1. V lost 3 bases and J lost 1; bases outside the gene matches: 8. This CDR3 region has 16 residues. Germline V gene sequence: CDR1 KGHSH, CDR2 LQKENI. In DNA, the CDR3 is TGTGCCAGCTCACCGCCCCGGACAGGCTCCCAAGAGACCCAGTACTTC. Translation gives CASSPPRTGSQETQYF.

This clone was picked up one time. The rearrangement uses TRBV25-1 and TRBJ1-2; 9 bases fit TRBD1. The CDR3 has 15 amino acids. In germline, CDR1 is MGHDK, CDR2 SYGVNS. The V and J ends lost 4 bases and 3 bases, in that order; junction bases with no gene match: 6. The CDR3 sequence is CASSGGTGRDYGYTF. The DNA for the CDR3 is TGTGCCAGCAGTGGGGGGACAGGGCGGGACTATGGCTACACCTTC.

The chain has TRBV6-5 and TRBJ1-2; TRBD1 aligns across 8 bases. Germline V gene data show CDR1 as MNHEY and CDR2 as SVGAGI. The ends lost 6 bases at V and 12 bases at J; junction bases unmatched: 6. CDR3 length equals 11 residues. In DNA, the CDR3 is TGTGCCAGCAGGGACGGACAGGGAAACACCTTC. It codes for CASRDGQGNTF.

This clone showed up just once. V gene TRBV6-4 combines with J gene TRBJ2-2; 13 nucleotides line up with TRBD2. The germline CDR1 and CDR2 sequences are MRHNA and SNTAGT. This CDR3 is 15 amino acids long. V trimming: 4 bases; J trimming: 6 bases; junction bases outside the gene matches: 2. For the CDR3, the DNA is TGTGCCAGCAGTGGACTAGCGGGGGGAGCCGGGGAGCTGTTTTTT. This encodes CASSGLAGGAGELFF.

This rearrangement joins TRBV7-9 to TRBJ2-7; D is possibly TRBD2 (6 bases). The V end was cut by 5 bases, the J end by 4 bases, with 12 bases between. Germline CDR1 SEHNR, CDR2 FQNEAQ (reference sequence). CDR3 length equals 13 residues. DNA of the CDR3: TGTGCCAGCAGCGCGGGACTGAAATACGAGCAGTACTTC. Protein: CASSAGLKYEQYF.

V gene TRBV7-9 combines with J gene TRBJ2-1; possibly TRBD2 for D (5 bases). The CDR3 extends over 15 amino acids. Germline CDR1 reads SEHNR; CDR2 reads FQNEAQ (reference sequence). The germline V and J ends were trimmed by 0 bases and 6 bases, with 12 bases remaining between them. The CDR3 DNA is TGTGCCAGCAGCTTAGCGGGAGTTAGCTTCAATGAGCAGTTCTTC. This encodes CASSLAGVSFNEQFF.